Each of the 12 T cell receptor beta chains below was sequenced from the same sample in a study of blood T cell repertoires in COVID-19. The method was immunoSEQ multiplex PCR; TCRdb's version includes in-frame clones alone and lacks a portion of them. This sample has 300,000 to 400,000 clones; about 91% occur once, and the top ten carry approximately 10%. The material sequenced was peripheral blood. The receptors come from a man aged 25-40 years with COVID-19, enrolled during active disease.

Comments on this clone: The sample carries other DNA sequences with the same CDR3. The chain joins TRBV7-2 to TRBJ2-7, with 9 bases lining up with TRBD1. This CDR3 is 14 amino acids long. The V gene's germline CDR1 is SGHTA and CDR2 FQGNSA. With 5 bases clipped from V and 1 base from J, the junction kept 3 bases outside the gene matches. CDR3 amino acids: CASSPGTGSYEQYF. The CDR3 bases are TGTGCCAGCAGCCCAGGGACAGGGTCCTACGAGCAGTACTTC.

The chain recombines TRBV24-1 with TRBJ1-4, with 7 bases lining up with TRBD1. The CDR3 is 18 residues long. Germline V gene data show CDR1 as KGHDR and CDR2 as SFDVKD. The junction had 11 bases not matched to a gene; V was cut back by 1 base and J by 4 bases. As DNA, the CDR3 is TGTGCCACCAGTGATTTTTCCCCTCGACAGGGACATAATGAAAAACTGTTTTTT. Protein sequence: CATSDFSPRQGHNEKLFF.

The rearrangement joins TRBV10-3 to TRBJ2-3; D remains ambiguous. The CDR3 is made up of 13 amino acids. Germline CDR1 ENHRY, CDR2 SYGVKD. V lost 4 bases and J lost 6, with 11 bases in between. The CDR3 spells CAISGFPADTQYF. As DNA, the CDR3 is TGTGCCATCAGTGGGTTTCCCGCGGATACGCAGTATTTT.

Written as DNA, the CDR3 is TGTGCCAGCAGTTGGGGGGGAAGCTCCTACGAGCAGTACTTC. Amino acids: CASSWGGSSYEQYF. The rearrangement uses TRBV27 and TRBJ2-7, with 7 bases identical to TRBD2. The germline CDR1 and CDR2 sequences are MNHEY and SMNVEV (reference sequence). V shed 4 bases, J shed 0 bases, and the junction held 3 bases outside the gene matches. There are 14 residues in the CDR3.

About this clone itself: Other DNA sequences in this specimen translate into the identical CDR3. The chain has TRBV5-1 and TRBJ2-3; D ambiguous. Germline V gene sequence: CDR1 SGHRS, CDR2 YFSETQ. The V end was cut by 0 bases, the J end by 4 bases, with 3 bases between. The length of the CDR3 is 12 residues. The CDR3 protein is CASSLVADTQYF. The CDR3 region has the DNA TGCGCCAGCAGCTTGGTAGCAGATACGCAGTATTTT.

The chain uses TRBV7-8 and TRBJ2-1, with D uncertain. Trimming shortened V by 1 base and J by 10 bases, and 11 bases separated the two germline ends. Germline-derived CDR1 and CDR2 are SGHVS and FQNEAQ. There are 13 residues in the CDR3. The CDR3: CASSLDATTEQFF. CDR3 sequence (DNA): TGTGCCAGCAGCTTAGATGCCACTACCGAGCAGTTCTTC. Drawing the rest from reference TRBV7-8 and TRBJ2-1, the complete variable domain is GAGVSQSPRYKVAKRGQDVALRCDPISGHVSLFWYQQALGQGPEFLTYFQNEAQLDKSGLPSDRFFAERPEGSVSTLKIQRTQQEDSAVYLCASSLDATTEQFFGPGTRLTVL.

CDR3 loop: CASSWPGDGEAFF. In nucleotides, the CDR3 is TGTGCCAGCAGCTGGCCGGGGGACGGTGAAGCTTTCTTT. This rearrangement joins TRBV5-5 to TRBJ1-1; maybe TRBD1 (5 bases). This CDR3 has 13 amino acids. Germline-derived CDR1 and CDR2 are SGHKS and YYEKEE (reference sequence). V was clipped by 3 bases and J by 7 bases, with 13 bases between them. The full variable domain, with the rest looked up from reference TRBV5-5 and TRBJ1-1, is DAGVTQSPTHLIKTRGQQVTLRCSPISGHKSVSWYQQVLGQGPQFIFQYYEKEERGRGNFPDRFSARQFPNYSSELNVNALLLGDSALYLCASSWPGDGEAFFGQGTRLTVV.

CDR3 protein: CATSESGTGMNTEAFF. The CDR3 DNA is TGTGCCACCAGTGAATCCGGGACAGGGATGAACACTGAAGCTTTCTTT. This rearrangement joins TRBV24-1 to TRBJ1-1; 9 bases fit TRBD1. Germline-derived CDR1 and CDR2 are KGHDR and SFDVKD. The V and J ends lost 4 bases and 0 bases, in that order; junction bases with no gene match: 5. The CDR3 is 16 residues long.

The genes are TRBV3-1 (or the pseudogene TRBV3-2) and TRBJ2-1, with 7 bases that match TRBD1. The length of the CDR3 is 15 residues. V lost 2 bases, J lost 5 bases, and 6 bases stayed unmatched. CDR1 and CDR2 from the germline V gene are LGHDT and YNNKEL (reference sequence). DNA of the CDR3: TGTGCCAGCAGCCAAACGCGACAGGGACACAATGAGCAGTTCTTC. Its translation is CASSQTRQGHNEQFF.

The V call is TRBV19, the J call TRBJ2-2; D perhaps matches TRBD1 (6 bases). Trimming cost V 0 bases and J 5 bases, with 13 bases left between them. Germline V gene lookup returns CDR1 LNHDA and CDR2 SQIVND (reference sequence). CDR3 length: 16 amino acids. The CDR3 protein is CASSIDGTPPTGELFF. The CDR3 DNA sequence: TGTGCCAGTAGTATAGACGGGACACCCCCGACCGGGGAGCTGTTTTTT. The whole variable domain, remainder taken from reference TRBV19 and TRBJ2-2, is DGGITQSPKYLFRKEGQNVTLSCEQNLNHDAMYWYRQDPGQGLRLIYYSQIVNDFQKGDIAEGYSVSREKKESFPLTVTSAQKNPTAFYLCASSIDGTPPTGELFFGEGSRLTVL.

This chain connects TRBV24-1 to TRBJ1-6; tentatively, D is TRBD1 (5 bases). The CDR3 length is 19 residues. Germline V gene lookup returns CDR1 KGHDR and CDR2 SFDVKD. V shed 3 bases and J shed 1 base, with 18 bases lying between them. CDR3 sequence (DNA): TGTGCCACCAGTGATGAACAGGTCAGTAATGTATCCTATAATTCACCCCTCCACTTT. Translation gives CATSDEQVSNVSYNSPLHF.

CDR3 nucleotides: TGTGCCACCAGCAGAGGAGAGGTAGGGGGCTGGTATGGCTACACCTTC. This encodes CATSRGEVGGWYGYTF. The rearrangement uses TRBV15 and TRBJ1-2; TRBD1 matches 7 bases. The CDR3 is made up of 16 amino acids. CDR1 is LNHNV, CDR2 YYDKDF, per germline (reference sequence). With V trimmed by 1 base and J by 5 bases, 10 bases remained unmatched.